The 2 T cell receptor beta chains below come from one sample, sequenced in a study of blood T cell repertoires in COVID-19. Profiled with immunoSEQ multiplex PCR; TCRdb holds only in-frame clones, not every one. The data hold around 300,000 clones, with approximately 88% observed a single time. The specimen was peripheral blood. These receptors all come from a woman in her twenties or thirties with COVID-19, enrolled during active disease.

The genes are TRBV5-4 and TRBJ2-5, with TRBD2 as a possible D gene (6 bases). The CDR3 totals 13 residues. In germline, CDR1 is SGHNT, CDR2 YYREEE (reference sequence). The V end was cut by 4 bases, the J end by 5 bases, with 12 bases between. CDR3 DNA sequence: TGTGCCAGCAGCGTACTAGCTCGGGAGACCCAGTACTTC. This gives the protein CASSVLARETQYF.

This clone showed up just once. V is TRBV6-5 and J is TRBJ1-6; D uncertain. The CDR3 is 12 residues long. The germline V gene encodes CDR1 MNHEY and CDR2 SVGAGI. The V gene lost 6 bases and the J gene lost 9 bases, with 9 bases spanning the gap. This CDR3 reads CASRPLRSPLHF. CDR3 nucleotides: TGTGCCAGCAGGCCCCTACGTTCACCCCTCCACTTT.